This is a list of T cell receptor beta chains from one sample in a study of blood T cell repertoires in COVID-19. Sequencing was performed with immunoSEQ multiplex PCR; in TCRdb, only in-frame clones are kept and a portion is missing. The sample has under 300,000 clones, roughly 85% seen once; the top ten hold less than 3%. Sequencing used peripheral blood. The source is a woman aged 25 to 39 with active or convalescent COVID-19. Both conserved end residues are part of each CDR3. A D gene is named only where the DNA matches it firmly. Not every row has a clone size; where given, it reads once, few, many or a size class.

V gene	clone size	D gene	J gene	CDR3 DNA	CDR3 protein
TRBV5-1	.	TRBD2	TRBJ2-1	TGCGCCAGCAGCCCAGGGACGGGAGGCAATGAGCAGTTCTTC	CASSPGTGGNEQFF
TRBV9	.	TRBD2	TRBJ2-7	TGTGCCAGCAGCGAGACTAGCGGGGGTACGTACGAGCAGTACTTC	CASSETSGGTYEQYF
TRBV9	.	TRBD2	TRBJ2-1	TGTGCCAGCAGCGATAGCGGGGGGGCCGTTGAGCAGTTCTTC	CASSDSGGAVEQFF
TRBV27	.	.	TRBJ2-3	TGTGCCAGCGCCACAGGGGGGAGGGCAGATACGCAGTATTTT	CASATGGRADTQYF
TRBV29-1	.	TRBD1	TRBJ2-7	TGCAGCGCGACACCCCAGGGGGCTTTCTCCTACGAGCAGTACTTC	CSATPQGAFSYEQYF
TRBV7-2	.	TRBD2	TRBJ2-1	TGTGCCAGCAGCTTATTAAGGACGCTCAGCGGGGCTTACAATGAGCAGTTCTTC	CASSLLRTLSGAYNEQFF
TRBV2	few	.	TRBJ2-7	TGTGCCATGGTCGGGGGAAACGAGCAGTACTTC	CAMVGGNEQYF
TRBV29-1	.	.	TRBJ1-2	TGCAGCGTCTCCTGGGGGGAAGGCTACACCTTC	CSVSWGEGYTF
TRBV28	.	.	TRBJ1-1	TGTGCCAGCAGTTTACCATCAGGGATGGGTACTGAAGCTTTCTTT	CASSLPSGMGTEAFF
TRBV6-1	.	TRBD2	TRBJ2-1	TGTGCCAGCAGTGGCGCCGGGACTAGCGGGATGCCGGGGGCTGAGCAGTTCTTC	CASSGAGTSGMPGAEQFF
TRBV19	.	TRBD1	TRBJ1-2	TGTGCCAGTAGTCGGGACAGCTTCTATGGCTACACCTTC	CASSRDSFYGYTF
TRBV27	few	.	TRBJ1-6	TGTGCCAGCAGATTCGGGACATCGAACGATTCACCCCTCCACTTT	CASRFGTSNDSPLHF
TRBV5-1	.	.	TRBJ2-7	TGCGCCAGCAGCCGGGGGCAGGGGGTCTACGAGCAGTACTTC	CASSRGQGVYEQYF
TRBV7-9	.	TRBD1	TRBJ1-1	TGTGCCAGCAGTTTGGCGTGGGGACAGGGGGATACTGAAGCTTTCTTT	CASSLAWGQGDTEAFF
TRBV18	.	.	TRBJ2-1	TGTGCCAGCTCACCCCCCGGGGGTGGGTTGAATGAGCAGTTCTTC	CASSPPGGGLNEQFF
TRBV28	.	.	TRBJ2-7	TGTGCCAGCAGTTGGGTGAGGGGGGAGCAGTACTTC	CASSWVRGEQYF
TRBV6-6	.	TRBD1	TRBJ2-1	TGTGCCAGCAGCCGGGACAGGCCTTACAATGAGCAGTTCTTC	CASSRDRPYNEQFF
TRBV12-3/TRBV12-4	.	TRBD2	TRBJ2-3	TGTGCCAGCACTCAACTAGCGGCAGATACGCAGTATTTT	CASTQLAADTQYF
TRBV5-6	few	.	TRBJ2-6	TGTGCCAGCAGCTTCTCAGGGAACTCTGGGGCCAACGTCCTGACTTTC	CASSFSGNSGANVLTF
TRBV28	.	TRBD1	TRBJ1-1	TGTGCCAGCGGACAGGCCCCCAGAAACACTGAAGCTTTCTTT	CASGQAPRNTEAFF
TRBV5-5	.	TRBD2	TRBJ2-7	TGTGCCAGCAGCTTAGAGGGGACTACCGCCTACGAGCAGTACTTC	CASSLEGTTAYEQYF
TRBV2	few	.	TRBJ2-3	TGTGCCAGCAGTGAAGTAGCAGATACGCAGTATTTT	CASSEVADTQYF
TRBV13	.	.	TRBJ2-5	TGTGCCAGCAGCTCTCGGGGGGCCGGGGGGTACAAAGAGACCCAGTACTTC	CASSSRGAGGYKETQYF
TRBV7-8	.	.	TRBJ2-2	TGTGCCAGCAAGAAGGGGCCCTTCACCGGGGAGCTGTTTTTT	CASKKGPFTGELFF
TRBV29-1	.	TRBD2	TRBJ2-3	TGCAGCGGGAAAGCGGGGGGGAGCACAGATACGCAGTATTTT	CSGKAGGSTDTQYF
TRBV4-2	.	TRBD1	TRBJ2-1	TGTGCCAGCAGCCAAGCCGGGACAGGGGATTACAATGAGCAGTTCTTC	CASSQAGTGDYNEQFF
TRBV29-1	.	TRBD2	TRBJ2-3	TGCAGCGTTGTTAGGACTAGCGGGGGAGCTAGCACAGATACGCAGTATTTT	CSVVRTSGGASTDTQYF
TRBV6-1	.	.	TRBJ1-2	TGTGCCAGCAGTGAACATCGGCAGGGTGGCGCGGGGCGGGTCTACACCTTC	CASSEHRQGGAGRVYTF
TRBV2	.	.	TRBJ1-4	TGTGCCAGCAGTCGGGGTGAAAAACTGTTTTTT	CASSRGEKLFF
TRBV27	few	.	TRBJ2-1	TGTGCCAGCAGTTTACTCAGACCACCATGGAGCTCCTACAATGAGCAGTTCTTC	CASSLLRPPWSSYNEQFF
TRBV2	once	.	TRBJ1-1	TGTGCCAGTGACGAGGGGGGGGACCTAAACACTGAAGCTTTCTTT	CASDEGGDLNTEAFF
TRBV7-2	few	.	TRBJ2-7	TGTGCCAGCAGCTTATATGTGACTCCAACCTACGAGCAGTACTTC	CASSLYVTPTYEQYF
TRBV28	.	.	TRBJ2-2	TGTGCCAGCAGACGGACATCGACGAACACCGGGGAGCTGTTTTTT	CASRRTSTNTGELFF
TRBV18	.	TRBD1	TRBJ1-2	TGTGCCAGCCAGTACACAGGGGGCGATGGCTACACCTTC	CASQYTGGDGYTF
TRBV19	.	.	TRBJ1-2	TGTGCCAGTAATAGGGGCGCGATCTATGGCTACACCTTC	CASNRGAIYGYTF
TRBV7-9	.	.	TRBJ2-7	TGTGCCAGCAGCTTAATGGGGGGGCTGGACGAGCAGTACTTC	CASSLMGGLDEQYF
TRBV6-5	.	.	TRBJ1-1	TGTGCCAGCAGTTACTCGAACAGGGCTTCGGCTTTCTTT	CASSYSNRASAFF
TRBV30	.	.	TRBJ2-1	TGTGCCTGGAGTATGGCAGGGGTGCACAATGAGCAGTTCTTC	CAWSMAGVHNEQFF
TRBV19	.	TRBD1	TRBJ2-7	TGTGCCAGTAGGATGCAGGGGGCTTCGTTCTACGAGCAGTACTTC	CASRMQGASFYEQYF
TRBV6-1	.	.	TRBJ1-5	TGTGCCAGCAGTGAGGTGGTGAGGCCCCAGCATTTT	CASSEVVRPQHF
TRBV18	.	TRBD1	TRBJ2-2	TGTGCCAGCTCACCAATCCAGGGGGCCGGGGAGCTGTTTTTT	CASSPIQGAGELFF
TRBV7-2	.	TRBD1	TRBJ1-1	TGTGCCAGCAGCGCTCAGGGGGCGGGAACTGAAGCTTTCTTT	CASSAQGAGTEAFF
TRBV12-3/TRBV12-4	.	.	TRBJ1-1	TGTGCCAGCAGCCCTCGAGGTGAGGGAGCTTTCTTT	CASSPRGEGAFF
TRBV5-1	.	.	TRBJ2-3	TGCGCCAGCAGGGCTAGGCCCGGGGGGCGTACAGATACGCAGTATTTT	CASRARPGGRTDTQYF
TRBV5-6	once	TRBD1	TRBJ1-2	TGTGCCAGCAGCAAGAACCCAACAGGGGATTATGGCTACACCTTC	CASSKNPTGDYGYTF
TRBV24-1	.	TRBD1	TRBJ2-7	TGTGCCACCAGTGGGGGGACAGTCGAGCAGTACTTC	CATSGGTVEQYF
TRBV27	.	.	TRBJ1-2	TGTGCCACCAACGGGGTGAATGGCTACACCTTC	CATNGVNGYTF
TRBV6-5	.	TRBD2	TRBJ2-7	TGTGCCAGCAGTTACTCGATGTGGACTAGCGACTACGAGCAGTACTTC	CASSYSMWTSDYEQYF
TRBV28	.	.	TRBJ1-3	TGTGCCAGCAGTTTCAGGGTTTCCAAAGGGGCTGGAAACACCATATATTTT	CASSFRVSKGAGNTIYF
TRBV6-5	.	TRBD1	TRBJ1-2	TGTGCCAGCAGTCGGACAGGGAACTATGGCTACACCTTC	CASSRTGNYGYTF
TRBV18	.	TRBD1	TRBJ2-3	TGTGCCAGCCAATCCCCCGGGACAGCTAGCACAGATACGCAGTATTTT	CASQSPGTASTDTQYF
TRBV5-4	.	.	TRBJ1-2	TGTGCCAGCAGCCGGAGTCAGGGGAACTATGGCTACACCTTC	CASSRSQGNYGYTF
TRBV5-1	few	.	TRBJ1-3	TGCGCCAGCGCGCTAAATCCCTGGGGGGAATACACCATATATTTT	CASALNPWGEYTIYF
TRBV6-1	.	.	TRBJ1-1	TGTGCCAGCAGTGAAGCGCGAGGTACTGAAGCTTTCTTT	CASSEARGTEAFF
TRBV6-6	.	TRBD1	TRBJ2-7	TGTGCCAGCAGTTCAGGGGGCAGGTACGAGCAGTACTTC	CASSSGGRYEQYF
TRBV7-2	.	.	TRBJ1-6	TGTGCCAGCAGTCTAAGACGCTCTGGGACAAATTCACCCCTCCACTTT	CASSLRRSGTNSPLHF
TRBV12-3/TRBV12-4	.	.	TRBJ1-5	TGTGCCAGCAGTTTTGGGCGGGACCAGCCCCAGCATTTT	CASSFGRDQPQHF
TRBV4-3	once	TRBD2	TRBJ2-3	TGCGCCAGCAGCTACTTAGCGGGGGACACAGATACGCAGTATTTT	CASSYLAGDTDTQYF
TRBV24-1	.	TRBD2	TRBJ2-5	TGTGCCACCAGTGATTTGAGCGGGGAAGAGACCCAGTACTTC	CATSDLSGEETQYF
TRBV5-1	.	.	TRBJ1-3	TGCGCCAGCAGCTTGGATGGGGTAGCGGGAGCTGGAAACACCATATATTTT	CASSLDGVAGAGNTIYF